These 22 T cell receptor beta chains were all obtained from the same sample, sequenced in a study of post-analysis software for immune sequencing data. General study findings and limits: Elevated frequency relative to controls characterized several TRBV segments in patients, TRBV5-6, TRBV5-1 and TRBV20-1 among them.

Their antigens remain unidentified. Tagging with unique molecular identifiers was a feature of the TCR beta cDNA libraries. TCRdb called the PCR reads again in MiXCR, with one record for every CDR3 protein. The table includes about 460,000 distinct CDR3 sequences, nearly 45% detected once. Sequenced material: blood. All receptors come from a girl aged 10 to 17 with multiple sclerosis.

The chain employs TRBV4-1 and TRBJ2-5, with 9 bases fitting TRBD1. The CDR3 is 17 residues long. J lost 5 bases, V lost 0 bases, and 10 bases had no gene match. Germline V gene lookup returns CDR1 MGHRA and CDR2 YSYEKL. The CDR3 region is CASSQDPLGQGGETQYF. The CDR3 nucleotides are TGCGCCAGCAGCCAAGACCCCTTGGGACAGGGCGGCGAGACCCAGTACTTC.

This clonotype was observed a single time. A read error may account for a junction end that differs from germline. The genes are TRBV6-5 and TRBJ1-2, with 7 bases that match TRBD1. The CDR3 extends over 16 amino acids. In germline, CDR1 is MNHEY, CDR2 SVGAGI. The CDR3 DNA reads TGTGCCAGCAGTTACGCCACCGGGACAGCTTTGCGGGGCTGCACCTTC. As protein: CASSYATGTALRGCTF.

V gene TRBV29-1 combines with J gene TRBJ1-2; unclear D gene. Germline V gene sequence: CDR1 SQVTM, CDR2 ANQGSEA. V was pared by 0 bases and J by 5 bases, with 16 bases between. The CDR3 totals 15 residues. CDR3 loop: CSVEDWARTGYGYTF. CDR3 bases: TGCAGCGTTGAAGATTGGGCCCGGACGGGGTATGGCTACACCTTC.

The chain employs TRBV5-1 and TRBJ1-3; D gene ambiguous. The V gene's germline CDR1 is SGHRS and CDR2 YFSETQ. This CDR3 has 13 amino acids. With 8 bases removed from V and 4 bases from J, the gap between germline ends came to 13 bases. The CDR3 DNA follows: TGCGCCAGTAGGACTGACTCCGGAAACACCATATATTTT. The encoded protein is CASRTDSGNTIYF.

The DNA for the CDR3 is TGTGCCAGCAGTTTCGGCGGAGCTTCTTACTACGAGCAGTACTTC. Translating it yields CASSFGGASYYEQYF. This chain connects TRBV28 to TRBJ2-7; no definite D call. The CDR3 covers 15 residues. V was pared by 3 bases and J by 3 bases, with 15 bases between. Germline V CDR1 and CDR2: MDHEN, SYDVKM.

The chain combines TRBV12-3 or TRBV12-4 with TRBJ1-1; tentatively, D is TRBD1 (5 bases). Trimming cost V 3 bases and J 1 base, with 9 bases left between them. The CDR3 extends over 14 amino acids. Here the CDR3 reads CASSFPGKNTEAFF. The CDR3 DNA sequence: TGTGCCAGCAGTTTTCCAGGGAAGAACACTGAAGCTTTCTTT.

In this sample, this clonotype turned up a few times. The chain is built from TRBV28 and TRBJ2-5; perhaps TRBD2 as D (6 bases). V lost 6 bases and J lost 10, with 21 bases in between. The CDR3 extends over 14 amino acids. Germline V gene data show CDR1 as MDHEN and CDR2 as SYDVKM. CDR3 DNA: TGTGCCAGCAGCCTGGGACTCCCACCGGTGTTCCAGTACTTC. Translation gives CASSLGLPPVFQYF. Full variable domain (missing parts from reference TRBV28 and TRBJ2-5): DVKVTQSSRYLVKRTGEKVFLECVQDMDHENMFWYRQDPGLGLRLIYFSYDVKMKEKGDIPEGYSVSREKKERFSLILESASTNQTSMYLCASSLGLPPVFQYFGPGTRLLVL.

This clonotype was recorded a few times. The V and J genes are TRBV12-3 or TRBV12-4 and TRBJ2-4; the D gene could be TRBD1 or TRBD2 (5 bases each). The CDR3 runs to 15 residues. V dropped 0 bases and J dropped 0 bases, with 6 bases sitting between them. In DNA form, the CDR3 reads TGTGCCAGCAGTTTAGCGGGGGTAGCCAAAAACATTCAGTACTTC. Translating it yields CASSLAGVAKNIQYF.

In its sample, this clonotype was seen a few times. This CDR3 reads CASSIGTSGSYEQYF. In DNA form, the CDR3 reads TGTGCCAGCAGTATAGGAACTAGCGGGAGCTACGAGCAGTACTTC. This chain joins TRBV7-9 and TRBJ2-7, with 11 bases matching TRBD2. Per germline, CDR1 SEHNR and CDR2 FQNEAQ (reference sequence). The CDR3 runs 15 residues. V was clipped by 6 bases and J by 3 bases; unmatched bases: 7.

This rearrangement joins TRBV6-5 to TRBJ1-2, with a tentative D call TRBD1 (6 bases). This CDR3 is built from 15 residues. Trimming removed 2 bases from V and 7 bases from J, with 17 bases in between. CDR1 and CDR2 (germline): MNHEY, SVGAGI. For the CDR3, the DNA is TGTGCCAGCAGTTACGAAGAAGGGGGTTGGGGTGGCTACACCTTC. It is translated as CASSYEEGGWGGYTF.

The V and J genes are TRBV7-2 and TRBJ2-1, with 10 bases fitting TRBD2. Losses at the gene ends were 5 bases for V and 5 bases for J; bases not matched to a gene: 9. The CDR3 consists of 16 residues. Germline CDR1 is SGHTA and CDR2 is FQGNSA. The CDR3 loop is CASSQASGSVNNEQFF. As DNA, the CDR3 is TGTGCCAGCAGCCAAGCTAGCGGGAGTGTAAACAATGAGCAGTTCTTC.

The table lists this clonotype with a count of one. The gene calls are TRBV25-1 and TRBJ1-2; D unresolved. The CDR3 has 13 residues. Germline assignment: CDR1 MGHDK and CDR2 SYGVNS. V was clipped by 1 base and J by 3 bases, with 6 bases between them. CDR3 DNA sequence: TGTGCCAGCAGTGAATCACAGTACTATGGCTACACCTTC. Protein: CASSESQYYGYTF.

This clonotype was seen a handful of times. This sequence joins TRBV29-1 and TRBJ2-1; possibly TRBD2 for D (6 bases). CDR3 length equals 14 residues. Looked up from germline, CDR1 is SQVTM and CDR2 is ANQGSEA. V gave up 1 base and J gave up 0 bases, with 7 bases separating them. The DNA for the CDR3 is TGCAGCGTTGAAGCCGGGAGCTCCTACAATGAGCAGTTCTTC. Its protein is CSVEAGSSYNEQFF.

This sequence joins TRBV7-2 and TRBJ2-5, with D possibly being TRBD2 (5 bases). Germline CDR1 reads SGHTA; CDR2 reads FQGNSA. V was shortened by 4 bases and J by 5 bases, with 17 bases between the two germline ends. CDR3 length: 15 amino acids. The CDR3 here is CASSSRRVVGETQYF. CDR3 sequence (DNA): TGTGCCAGCAGCTCCCGGCGGGTAGTCGGCGAGACCCAGTACTTC.

The chain employs TRBV6-5 and TRBJ1-3; D call uncertain. CDR3 size: 15 residues. The V end was cut by 0 bases, the J end by 3 bases, with 9 bases between. The V gene's germline CDR1 is MNHEY and CDR2 SVGAGI. The CDR3 is CASSYSTGFGNTIYF. CDR3 nucleotides: TGTGCCAGCAGTTACTCGACCGGATTTGGAAACACCATATATTTT.

This clonotype was counted between two and nine times. This sequence joins TRBV3-1 and TRBJ2-1; 10 positions agree with TRBD2. V lost 4 bases, J lost 2 bases, and 14 bases stayed unmatched. Germline assignment: CDR1 LGHDT and CDR2 YNNKEL (reference sequence). The CDR3 runs to 19 residues. The CDR3 nucleotides are TGTGCCAGCAGCCGCTACAGAGCGAACCTAGCGGGAGCCTACAATGAGCAGTTCTTC. Translating gives CASSRYRANLAGAYNEQFF.

The V and J genes are TRBV7-3 and TRBJ2-1, with TRBD2 as a possible D gene (6 bases). CDR3 length equals 17 residues. Trimming took off 2 bases at V and 3 bases at J, with 17 bases between the two ends. Germline CDR1 and CDR2: SGHTA and FQGTGA. This chain's CDR3 is CASSLGPRGAGYNEQFF. DNA of the CDR3: TGTGCCAGCAGCTTAGGGCCTAGGGGAGCGGGCTACAATGAGCAGTTCTTC.

The chain uses TRBV24-1 and TRBJ2-4; 8 nucleotides align to TRBD2. The DNA end lines up better with TRBJ2-5; the J call may be wrong. CDR3 length: 15 amino acids. From germline, CDR1 is KGHDR and CDR2 SFDVKD. CDR3 coding DNA: TGTGCCACCAGTGAGCCGGGAGGGCCGGGAGAGACCCAGTACTTC. It specifies CATSEPGGPGETQYF.

This clonotype was seen ten or more times. The chain has TRBV6-5 and TRBJ1-2; TRBD1 matches 10 bases. V gave up 2 bases and J gave up 5 bases; unmatched junction bases: 5. The CDR3 consists of 15 residues. Germline V gives CDR1 MNHEY, CDR2 SVGAGI. This chain's CDR3 is CASSYRGQGVYGYTF. The CDR3, as DNA: TGTGCCAGCAGTTACCGCGGACAGGGGGTTTATGGCTACACCTTC.

Note on this clonotype: Relative to the germline gene, one junction end is altered; a read error may explain this. As DNA, the CDR3 is TGTGCCAGCAGTCAAACCGGGACAGGGGCCAACGTCCCGACTTTC. Amino acids: CASSQTGTGANVPTF. This sequence joins TRBV7-8 and TRBJ2-6, with 10 bases aligning to TRBD1. This CDR3 region has 15 residues. Germline lookup yields CDR1 SGHVS and CDR2 FQNEAQ.

This clonotype was seen a handful of times. V gene TRBV28 combines with J gene TRBJ2-7, with TRBD2 matching over 9 bases. Unmatched junction bases numbered 12, after V lost 5 bases and J lost 1 base. The CDR3 length is 17 residues. The germline gives CDR1 MDHEN, CDR2 SYDVKM. DNA of the CDR3: TGTGCCAGCAGTCCCAGGGGTGGGCTAGCGGGGTCCTACGAGCAGTACTTC. The encoded protein is CASSPRGGLAGSYEQYF.

The chain links TRBV12-3 or TRBV12-4 to TRBJ2-5; a possible D gene is TRBD2 (6 bases). The DNA end is more similar to TRBJ2-7, so the J call may be wrong. The CDR3 has 12 amino acids. DNA for the CDR3: TGTGCCAGCAGCCGGGGACTCAACGAGCAGTACTTC. It yields the protein CASSRGLNEQYF.